This section outlines one T cell receptor (beta chain) sequence together with its context. The source of the sample is a study of cytotoxic CD8 clonotypes in ibrutinib-treated CLL. Across the study: The patients, under 13 relapsed/refractory and roughly 15 treatment-naive, included around 18 who were IGHV unmutated.

Library input was approximately 1.8 micrograms of DNA from cryopreserved PBMCs. Sequencing was performed with immunoSEQ multiplex PCR; in TCRdb, only in-frame clones are kept and a portion is missing. Of some 300,000 clones listed, around four fifths are singletons. The sequence derives from a human donor with chronic lymphocytic leukemia. Source: PBMCs, taken before ibrutinib treatment.

The CDR3: CASSPRTYTGTQYF. The CDR3 DNA reads TGTGCCAGTAGTCCACGGACCTACACTGGTACGCAGTATTTT. The chain carries TRBV19 and TRBJ2-3; D gene uncertain. The germline gives CDR1 LNHDA, CDR2 SQIVND (reference sequence). This CDR3 spans 14 amino acids. Trimming removed 5 bases from V and 8 bases from J, with 17 bases in between. Variable domain in full (rest from reference TRBV19 and TRBJ2-3): DGGITQSPKYLFRKEGQNVTLSCEQNLNHDAMYWYRQDPGQGLRLIYYSQIVNDFQKGDIAEGYSVSREKKESFPLTVTSAQKNPTAFYLCASSPRTYTGTQYFGPGTRLTVL.